This TCR beta chain was identified during a study of shared clonotypes between healthy human individuals. Profiling relied on immunoSEQ multiplex PCR, and the TCRdb table lists in-frame clones only, not all of them. The table includes fewer than 650,000 clones, around 78% detected once. The CDR3 has 16 amino acids. V was clipped by 1 base and J by 4 bases; unmatched bases: 5. Germline CDR1 and CDR2: SGHTA and FQGTGA. The rearrangement uses TRBV7-3 and TRBJ2-3; 10 bases agree with TRBD2. The specimen was PBMCs. This sequence originates from a woman aged 40 to 49 in good health. Some clones in this sample may be carry-over from other donors' samples. Here the CDR3 reads CASSLRAGGQADTQYF. The CDR3 DNA follows: TGTGCCAGCAGCTTAAGAGCGGGAGGGCAAGCAGATACGCAGTATTTT.